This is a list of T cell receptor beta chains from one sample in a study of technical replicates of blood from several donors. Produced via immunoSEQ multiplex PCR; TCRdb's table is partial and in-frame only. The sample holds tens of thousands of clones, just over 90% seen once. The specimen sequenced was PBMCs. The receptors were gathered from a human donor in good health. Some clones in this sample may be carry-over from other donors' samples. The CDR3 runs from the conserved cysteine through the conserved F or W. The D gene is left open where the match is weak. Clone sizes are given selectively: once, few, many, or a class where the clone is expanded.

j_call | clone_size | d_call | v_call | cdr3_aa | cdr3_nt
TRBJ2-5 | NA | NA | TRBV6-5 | CASNKEQGRRETQYF | TGTGCCAGCAATAAAGAACAGGGCCGACGGGAGACCCAGTACTTC
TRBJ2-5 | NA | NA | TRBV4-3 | CASSQDSAGSAETQYF | TGCGCCAGCAGCCAAGATTCGGCGGGTTCGGCGGAGACCCAGTACTTC
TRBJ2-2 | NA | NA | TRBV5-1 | CASALRSGANTGELFF | TGCGCCAGCGCCCTACGGTCGGGAGCGAACACCGGGGAGCTGTTTTTT
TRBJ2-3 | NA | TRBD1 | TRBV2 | CASATGTVRADTQYF | TGTGCCAGTGCGACCGGGACAGTAAGGGCCGATACGCAGTATTTT
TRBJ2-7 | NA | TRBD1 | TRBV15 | CATSLDRESPEQYF | TGTGCCACCAGCCTTGACAGGGAGTCTCCCGAGCAGTACTTC
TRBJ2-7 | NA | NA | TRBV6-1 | CASSSLGGGQYF | TGTGCCAGCAGTTCCTTAGGGGGGGGGCAGTACTTC
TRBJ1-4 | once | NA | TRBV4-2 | CASSQNLNEKLFF | TGTGCCAGCAGCCAAAATCTTAATGAAAAACTGTTTTTT
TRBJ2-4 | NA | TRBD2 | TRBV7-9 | CASSLGSGRFLDIQYF | TGTGCCAGCAGCTTAGGTAGCGGGAGGTTTTTGGACATTCAGTACTTC
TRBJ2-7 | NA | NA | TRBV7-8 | CASSYRDKRIYEQYF | TGTGCCAGCAGCTACCGGGACAAGAGAATCTACGAGCAGTACTTC
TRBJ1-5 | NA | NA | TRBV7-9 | CASSPPGQRQPQHF | TGTGCCAGCAGCCCACCGGGACAACGTCAGCCCCAGCATTTT
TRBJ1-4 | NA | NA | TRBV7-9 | CASSLFPGQTTNEKLFF | TGTGCCAGCAGCTTATTCCCAGGACAAACAACTAATGAAAAACTGTTTTTT
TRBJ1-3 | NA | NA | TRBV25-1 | CASSEASGNTIYF | TGTGCCAGCAGTGAGGCATCTGGAAACACCATATATTTT
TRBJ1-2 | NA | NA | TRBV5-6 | CASTRVYGYTF | TGTGCCAGCACCAGGGTCTATGGCTACACCTTC
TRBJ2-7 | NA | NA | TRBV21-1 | CASSKSNEQYF | TGTGCCAGCAGCAAATCTAACGAGCAGTACTTC
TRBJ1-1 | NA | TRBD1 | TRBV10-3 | CAISEYKTGDTEAFF | TGTGCCATCAGTGAGTACAAGACAGGGGACACTGAAGCTTTCTTT
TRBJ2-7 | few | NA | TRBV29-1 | CSGVREQYF | TGCAGCGGGGTCAGGGAGCAGTACTTC
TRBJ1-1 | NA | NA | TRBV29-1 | CSVSQGFNTEAFF | TGCAGCGTTTCACAGGGATTCAACACTGAAGCTTTCTTT
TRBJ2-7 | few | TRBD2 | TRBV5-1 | CASSPGTSGTYEQYF | TGCGCCAGCAGCCCGGGAACTAGCGGTACCTACGAGCAGTACTTC
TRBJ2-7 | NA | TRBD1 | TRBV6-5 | CASRTSGTGGYEQYF | TGTGCCAGCAGAACCTCCGGGACAGGGGGCTACGAGCAGTACTTC
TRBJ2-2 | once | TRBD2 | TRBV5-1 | CASSSEGLAGAGELFF | TGCGCCAGCAGCTCCGAGGGGCTAGCGGGAGCCGGGGAGCTGTTTTTT
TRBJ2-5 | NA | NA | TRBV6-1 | CASSSRGRETQYF | TGTGCCAGCAGCTCCCGGGGTCGGGAGACCCAGTACTTC
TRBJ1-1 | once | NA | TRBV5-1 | CASSLAGGFTEAFF | TGCGCCAGCAGCTTGGCTGGGGGCTTTACTGAAGCTTTCTTT
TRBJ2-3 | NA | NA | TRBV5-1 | CASSFVGRGQGDTQYF | TGCGCCAGCAGCTTTGTCGGGCGGGGCCAGGGAGATACGCAGTATTTT
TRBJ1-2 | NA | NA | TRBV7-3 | CASSLQGFNGYTF | TGTGCCAGCAGCTTACAGGGTTTCAATGGCTACACCTTC
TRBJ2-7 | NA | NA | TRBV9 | CASSPRGAGYEQYF | TGTGCCAGCAGCCCCCGGGGGGCGGGTTACGAGCAGTACTTC
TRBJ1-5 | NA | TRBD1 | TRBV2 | CASSGQGASNQPQHF | TGTGCCAGCAGTGGACAGGGGGCAAGCAATCAGCCCCAGCATTTT
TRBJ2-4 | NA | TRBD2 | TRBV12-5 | CASGLALGGDRNIQYF | TGTGCTAGTGGTTTGGCCCTCGGGGGGGATCGGAACATTCAGTACTTC
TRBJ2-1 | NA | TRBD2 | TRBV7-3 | CASSLMARRGAYNEQFF | TGTGCCAGCAGCTTAATGGCTCGGCGGGGGGCCTACAATGAGCAGTTCTTC
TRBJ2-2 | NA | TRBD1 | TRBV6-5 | CASRGQGVIGELFF | TGTGCCAGTAGAGGACAGGGGGTTATCGGGGAGCTGTTTTTT
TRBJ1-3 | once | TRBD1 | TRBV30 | CAWRTGGGNTIYF | TGTGCCTGGAGGACAGGGGGCGGAAACACCATATATTTT
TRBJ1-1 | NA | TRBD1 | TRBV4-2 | CASSPGDRGNTEAFF | TGTGCCAGCAGCCCGGGGGACAGGGGGAACACTGAAGCTTTCTTT
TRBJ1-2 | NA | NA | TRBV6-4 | CASSASAEHYGYTF | TGTGCCAGCAGTGCCTCCGCAGAACACTATGGCTACACCTTC
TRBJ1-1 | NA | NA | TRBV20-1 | CSATMNTEAFF | TGCAGTGCTACTATGAACACTGAAGCTTTCTTT
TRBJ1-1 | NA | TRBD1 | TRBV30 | CAWKGQGDHEAFF | TGTGCCTGGAAGGGACAGGGGGACCATGAAGCTTTCTTT
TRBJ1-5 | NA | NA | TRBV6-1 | CASSDLPQHF | TGTGCCAGCAGTGATCTGCCCCAGCATTTT
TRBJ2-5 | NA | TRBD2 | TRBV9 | CASSVSTGGAYETQYF | TGTGCCAGCAGCGTATCCACCGGGGGGGCTTATGAGACCCAGTACTTC
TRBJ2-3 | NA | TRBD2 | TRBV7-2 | CASSHGPASGGGRTDTQYF | TGTGCCAGCAGCCACGGCCCTGCTAGCGGGGGGGGACGCACAGATACGCAGTATTTT
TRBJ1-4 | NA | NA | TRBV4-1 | CASSQWQGATNEKLFF | TGCGCCAGCAGCCAATGGCAGGGTGCAACTAATGAAAAACTGTTTTTT
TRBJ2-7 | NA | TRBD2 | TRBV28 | CASSPLAGAGEQYF | TGTGCCAGCAGTCCTCTAGCGGGGGCCGGAGAGCAGTACTTC
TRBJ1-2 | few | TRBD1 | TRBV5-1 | CASSSRGTGNNYGYTF | TGCGCCAGCAGCTCCCGAGGGACAGGGAACAACTATGGCTACACCTTC
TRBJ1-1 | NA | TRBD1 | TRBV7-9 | CASSPRGQGSLMNTEAFF | TGTGCCAGCAGCCCCCGGGGACAGGGGAGTCTCATGAACACTGAAGCTTTCTTT
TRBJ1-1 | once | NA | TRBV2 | CASGSQGKNTEAFF | TGTGCCAGCGGGTCCCAGGGGAAGAACACTGAAGCTTTCTTT
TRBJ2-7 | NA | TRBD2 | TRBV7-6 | CASSPRGGDIYEQYF | TGTGCCAGCAGCCCCCGGGGGGGGGATATCTACGAGCAGTACTTC
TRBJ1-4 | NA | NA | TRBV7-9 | CASSSDREKLFF | TGTGCCAGCAGCTCAGACAGGGAAAAACTGTTTTTT
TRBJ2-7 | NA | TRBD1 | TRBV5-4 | CASSPPGQGVGEQYF | TGTGCCAGCAGCCCTCCGGGACAGGGGGTAGGCGAGCAGTACTTC
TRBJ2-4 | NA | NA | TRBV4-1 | CASSQDGASKNIQYF | TGCGCCAGCAGCCAAGATGGGGCAAGCAAAAACATTCAGTACTTC
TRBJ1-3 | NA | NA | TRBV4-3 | CASSQSSGGSGNTIYF | TGCGCCAGCAGCCAGTCGAGCGGGGGGTCGGGAAACACCATATATTTT
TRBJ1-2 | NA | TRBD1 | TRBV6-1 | CASSGLGQAVGLYGYTF | TGTGCCAGCAGTGGCCTCGGACAGGCAGTAGGCCTCTATGGCTACACCTTC
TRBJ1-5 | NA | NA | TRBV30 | CAWSVGGQPQHF | TGTGCCTGGAGTGTAGGAGGCCAGCCCCAGCATTTT